The TCR beta chain described here comes from a study of T cells after yellow fever vaccination. TCRdb redid the calling of the 5' RACE reads with MiXCR, one entry per CDR3 protein. The data contain 550,000 to 750,000 distinct CDR3 sequences, roughly 14% of them singletons. This CDR3 region has 13 residues. Trimming removed 4 bases from V and 12 bases from J; junction bases left unmatched: 9. Germline V gives CDR1 SGHNT, CDR2 YYREEE (reference sequence). This chain joins TRBV5-4 and TRBJ2-4; TRBD2 matches at 8 bases. The sequencing used PBMCs, collected on the day of the yellow fever booster vaccination. The sequence came from a man younger than 45 who received the YFV17D yellow fever vaccine. DNA of the CDR3: TGTGCCAGCAGCCCCGGGGGGGGGGCCCCTCAGTACTTC. This codes for CASSPGGGAPQYF.